Here is one T cell receptor beta chain with its context. Germline values: CDR1 SGHDT, CDR2 YYEEEE. Trimming removed 3 bases at V and 1 base at J, with 11 bases between. The CDR3 sequence is 14 residues long. Produced via immunoSEQ multiplex PCR; TCRdb's table is partial and in-frame only. The sample includes about 24,000 clones, around 80% of them seen just once. This entry belongs to a study of PD-1 blockade in mismatch repair-deficient tumors. This TCR derives from an adult with mismatch repair-deficient cancer. The chain carries TRBV5-6 and TRBJ2-7, with D perhaps matching TRBD1 (6 bases). This sample comprised peripheral blood, obtained 12 weeks after starting pembrolizumab. CDR3 sequence reads: CASSWIDRSYEQYF. In DNA, the CDR3 is TGTGCCAGCAGCTGGATAGACAGGTCCTACGAGCAGTACTTC. The variable domain in full, completed from reference TRBV5-6 and TRBJ2-7, reads DAGVTQSPTHLIKTRGQQVTLRCSPKSGHDTVSWYQQALGQGPQFIFQYYEEEERQRGNFPDRFSGHQFPNYSSELNVNALLLGDSALYLCASSWIDRSYEQYFGPGTRLTVT.